This T cell receptor beta chain was sequenced in a study of blood T cell repertoires in COVID-19. Study-wide background: Donors in the United States, Italy and Spain gave samples during acute or convalescent COVID-19. The analysed material was cDNA or gDNA that came from T cells, B-cell-depleted T cells, or PBMCs.

Original methodology: The authors estimated nucleated cell counts from reference gene primer amplification. Measured with immunoSEQ multiplex PCR; TCRdb has only the in-frame clones, and not every one. The V and J calls and clone size are taken from that table; D and trimming were inferred from the DNA. The data show fewer than 100,000 clones, under 85% seen once. This clone was picked up one time. What was sequenced was peripheral blood. This clonotype originated in a man in his 70s with acute or convalescent COVID-19.

The CDR3 DNA follows: TGCGCCAGCAGCGACGGACAGGCGGATACGCAGTATTTT. Protein product: CASSDGQADTQYF. The genes are TRBV5-1 and TRBJ2-3; 7 bases line up with TRBD1. The germline V gene has CDR1 SGHRS and CDR2 YFSETQ. V lost 4 bases and J lost 6; bases outside the gene matches: 5. The CDR3 length is 13 residues. The variable domain in full, with the rest retrieved from reference TRBV5-1 and TRBJ2-3, is KAGVTQTPRYLIKTRGQQVTLSCSPISGHRSVSWYQQTPGQGLQFLFEYFSETQRNKGNFPGRFSGRQFSNSRSEMNVSTLELGDSALYLCASSDGQADTQYFGPGTRLTVL.